One sample yielded the 24 T cell receptor beta chains listed below, sequenced in a study of response to subunit inactivated influenza vaccine. Using its own MiXCR run on the RT-PCR reads, TCRdb lists one record per CDR3 protein. The sample lists 500,000 or so distinct CDR3 sequences, approximately 16% occurring once. Here the sequenced sample was CD4+ T cells sorted from PBMCs, taken around 25 months after vaccination. The receptors here all came from a man between 50 and 70 years old who received an inactivated influenza vaccine.

There are a few counts of this clonotype. The V and J genes are TRBV6-2 or TRBV6-3 and TRBJ1-1, with 9 nucleotides matching TRBD1. The CDR3 runs 15 residues. Germline V lookup: CDR1 MNHEY, CDR2 SVGEGT. Trimming removed 6 bases from V and 4 bases from J; junction bases left unmatched: 9. CDR3 loop: CASRGWTGDVTEAFF. The CDR3, as DNA: TGTGCCAGCAGGGGTTGGACAGGGGATGTCACTGAAGCTTTCTTT.

The V and J genes are TRBV20-1 and TRBJ1-2; D is perhaps TRBD1 (5 bases). The ends were cut back, 3 bases at V and 7 bases at J, with 15 bases in the middle. CDR3 length: 13 residues. In germline, CDR1 is DFQATT, CDR2 SNEGSKA (reference sequence). The CDR3: CSASPGSGSGYTF. The CDR3 bases are TGCAGTGCTAGCCCCGGGTCAGGGAGTGGCTACACCTTC.

The V call is TRBV7-9, the J call TRBJ2-7; D is undetermined. The CDR3 length is 14 residues. Germline CDR1 and CDR2: SEHNR and FQNEAQ (reference sequence). The germline V and J ends were trimmed by 1 base and 3 bases, with 10 bases remaining between them. This CDR3 is CASSLDVGGYEQYF. The CDR3 DNA sequence: TGTGCCAGCAGCTTAGACGTGGGCGGCTACGAGCAGTACTTC.

J is TRBJ2-3 and V is TRBV12-3 or TRBV12-4; possibly TRBD2 for D (5 bases). Trimming cost V 6 bases and J 1 base, with 14 bases left between them. The CDR3 runs 15 residues. CDR3 residues: CASSPGETGTDTQYF. The CDR3 DNA is TGTGCCAGCAGCCCTGGGGAGACCGGCACAGATACGCAGTATTTT.

The chain joins TRBV5-1 to TRBJ2-7; no clear D. Trimming stripped 0 bases from V and 6 bases from J, with 16 bases between. The CDR3 sequence is 15 residues long. Germline V gene sequence: CDR1 SGHRS, CDR2 YFSETQ. The CDR3 loop is CASSLGGSRSSEQYF. CDR3 nucleotides: TGCGCCAGCAGCTTGGGTGGCTCCCGGTCTTCCGAGCAGTACTTC.

The chain carries TRBV7-6 and TRBJ2-1; D call uncertain. This CDR3 comprises 16 residues. CDR1 is SGHVS, CDR2 FNYEAQ, per germline. V was clipped by 1 base and J by 0 bases, with 10 bases between them. The CDR3 is CASSLVGLSSYNEQFF. As DNA, the CDR3 is TGTGCCAGCAGCTTAGTGGGCTTGAGCTCCTACAATGAGCAGTTCTTC.

The rearrangement joins TRBV5-1 to TRBJ2-5; D not certain. Per germline, CDR1 SGHRS and CDR2 YFSETQ. There are 14 residues in the CDR3. V was shortened by 0 bases and J by 0 bases, with 6 bases between the two germline ends. The CDR3 nucleotides are TGCGCCAGCAGCTTGGGGACCAACCAAGAGACCCAGTACTTC. It encodes CASSLGTNQETQYF.

The DNA for the CDR3 is TGCAGTGCCGTGGCGGGAGCGGACTACGAGCAGTACTTC. This gives the protein CSAVAGADYEQYF. The chain couples TRBV20-1 to TRBJ2-7, with 7 nucleotides matching TRBD2. CDR3 size: 13 residues. From germline, CDR1 is DFQATT and CDR2 SNEGSKA (reference sequence). The V gene end was trimmed by 6 bases and the J gene end by 3 bases; junction bases not matched to a gene: 8.

The chain links TRBV4-2 to TRBJ2-5; the D call may be TRBD1 or TRBD2 (5 bases each). The CDR3 consists of 15 residues. Germline assignment: CDR1 LGHNA and CDR2 YNFKEQ. Trimming removed 0 bases from V and 4 bases from J, with 12 bases in between. The CDR3 nucleotides are TGTGCCAGCAGCCAAGAACTGGGACCAACAGAGACCCAGTACTTC. Protein sequence: CASSQELGPTETQYF.

The chain links TRBV20-1 to TRBJ2-3; 8 nucleotides match TRBD2. V lost 5 bases, J lost 1 base, and 11 bases stayed unmatched. This CDR3 spans 16 amino acids. Germline V gives CDR1 DFQATT, CDR2 SNEGSKA (reference sequence). CDR3 DNA: TGCAGTGCTCCCGGCTCGTCGGGGGGGCGCACAGATACGCAGTATTTT. As protein: CSAPGSSGGRTDTQYF.

This clonotype was detected many times. CDR3 nucleotide sequence: TGCGCCAGCAGCCTTACAGGGGGCAGAGACACCGGGGAGCTGTTTTTT. Amino acid sequence: CASSLTGGRDTGELFF. The chain uses TRBV5-1 and TRBJ2-2; 9 nucleotides line up with TRBD1. V lost 4 bases and J lost 3; bases outside the gene matches: 7. Germline-derived CDR1 and CDR2 are SGHRS and YFSETQ. This CDR3 is built from 16 residues.

The chain combines TRBV3-1 with TRBJ1-2; 7 nucleotides line up with TRBD1. Germline V gene sequence: CDR1 LGHDT, CDR2 YNNKEL (reference sequence). The ends lost 4 bases at V and 5 bases at J; junction bases unmatched: 7. This CDR3 comprises 14 residues. CDR3 in amino acids: CASSPDREKYGYTF. In DNA form, the CDR3 reads TGTGCCAGCAGCCCCGACAGGGAAAAGTATGGCTACACCTTC.

This clonotype was detected only once. This chain connects TRBV7-9 to TRBJ2-2, with D maybe TRBD1 (6 bases). Trimming removed 10 bases from V and 0 bases from J, with 15 bases in between. The CDR3 totals 15 residues. Germline CDR1 reads SEHNR; CDR2 reads FQNEAQ (reference sequence). The CDR3 region has the DNA TGTGCCATCGGGCAGGGGACACCGAACACCGGGGAGCTGTTTTTT. Its protein product is CAIGQGTPNTGELFF.

This clonotype has only a few counts. The chain couples TRBV7-2 to TRBJ2-3; unclear D gene. This CDR3 contains 14 residues. CDR1 SGHTA and CDR2 FQGNSA come from the germline V gene. The germline V and J ends were trimmed by 3 bases and 2 bases, with 9 bases remaining between them. CDR3 sequence reads: CASSLRKFTDTQYF. CDR3 DNA sequence: TGTGCCAGCAGCTTGAGAAAGTTCACAGATACGCAGTATTTT.

The V and J genes are TRBV6-1 and TRBJ2-1; the D gene is possibly TRBD1 (5 bases). This CDR3 contains 15 residues. Per germline, CDR1 MNHNS and CDR2 SASEGT. Trimming stripped 2 bases from V and 0 bases from J, with 8 bases between. The CDR3 DNA sequence: TGTGCCAGCAGTGAACAGGGCCCCTCCTACAATGAGCAGTTCTTC. This codes for CASSEQGPSYNEQFF.

The V gene is TRBV6-1, the J gene TRBJ1-1, with D possibly TRBD1 on 5 matching bases. CDR1 is MNHNS, CDR2 SASEGT, per germline. With 7 bases removed from V and 5 bases from J, the gap between germline ends came to 17 bases. The CDR3 contains 14 residues. In nucleotides, the CDR3 is TGTGCCAGCAACCCCAAAAAGGGGTGGACTGAAGCTTTCTTT. Translating gives CASNPKKGWTEAFF.

The CDR3 DNA follows: TGTGCCAGCAGTCGCGGGACCTATGGCTACACCTTC. Translation gives CASSRGTYGYTF. The chain uses TRBV25-1 and TRBJ1-2; weak D call: TRBD1 (5 bases). Germline CDR1 MGHDK, CDR2 SYGVNS. This CDR3 contains 12 residues. Trimming cost V 5 bases and J 4 bases, with 8 bases left between them.

This sequence joins TRBV28 and TRBJ1-3, with D possibly matching TRBD1 (5 bases). Trimming took off 2 bases at V and 2 bases at J, with 10 bases between the two ends. CDR1 MDHEN and CDR2 SYDVKM come from the germline V gene. The CDR3 has 15 amino acids. In DNA form, the CDR3 reads TGTGCCAGCAGTTTACACCAGGGTACTGGAAACACCATATATTTT. It yields the protein CASSLHQGTGNTIYF.

The V call is TRBV20-1, the J call TRBJ1-6; 11 positions match TRBD1. The germline V gene has CDR1 DFQATT and CDR2 SNEGSKA (reference sequence). The CDR3 has 17 residues. V gave up 0 bases and J gave up 7 bases; unmatched junction bases: 8. In DNA form, the CDR3 reads TGCAGTGCTAGAGATTTAGCGGGGACAGGGGGGAATTCACCCCTCCACTTT. As protein: CSARDLAGTGGNSPLHF.

CDR3 amino acids: CASSQQGGLFSDTQYF. CDR3 coding DNA: TGTGCCAGCAGCCAGCAGGGGGGACTGTTTTCAGATACGCAGTATTTT. J is TRBJ2-3 and V is TRBV6-1, with D perhaps matching TRBD1 (7 bases). Germline V CDR1 and CDR2: MNHNS, SASEGT. V lost 6 bases, J lost 4 bases, and 20 bases lay in between. The CDR3 loop spans 16 amino acids.

This clonotype was recorded a few times. This rearrangement joins TRBV29-1 to TRBJ1-1; D gene ambiguous. This CDR3 spans 11 amino acids. Deletions cut 4 bases from V and 7 bases from J, with 10 bases between. Germline V lookup: CDR1 SQVTM, CDR2 ANQGSEA. The CDR3 loop is CSVGGELEAFF. The CDR3 bases are TGCAGCGTTGGGGGAGAACTTGAAGCTTTCTTT.

CDR3 loop: CASSGRGGSSVEQFF. CDR3 bases: TGTGCCAGCAGTGGACGGGGCGGTTCATCAGTTGAGCAGTTCTTC. The genes are TRBV28 and TRBJ2-1; tentatively, D is TRBD1 or TRBD2 (5 bases each). This CDR3 is built from 15 residues. V was cut by 5 bases and J by 9 bases, with 20 bases left in between. Germline-derived CDR1 and CDR2 are MDHEN and SYDVKM.

This clonotype was seen more than once but under ten times. V and J are TRBV12-3 or TRBV12-4 and TRBJ2-7, with a weak D call TRBD1 (6 bases). The CDR3 is made up of 14 amino acids. Trimming took 5 bases from V and 2 from J, leaving 13 bases between them. CDR3 in DNA: TGTGCCAGCAGTATGTCAGGGGTTCCCTACGAGCAGTACTTC. Protein: CASSMSGVPYEQYF.

Only a few counts were recorded for this clonotype. The chain uses TRBV5-4 and TRBJ2-3; D is possibly TRBD1 or TRBD2 (6 bases each). The CDR3 covers 14 residues. V was cut by 4 bases and J by 3 bases, with 12 bases left in between. The germline V gene encodes CDR1 SGHNT and CDR2 YYREEE (reference sequence). The CDR3 DNA reads as TGTGCCAGCAGCGAAAGGGGGAGGACAGATACGCAGTATTTT. It translates to CASSERGRTDTQYF.